This T cell receptor beta chain was sequenced in a study of T cell responses to AZD1222 COVID-19 vaccine. General study points: Females made up more of the donors, who were largely white British, and clonal diversity may have come out too low.

TCRdb's table, derived via immunoSEQ multiplex PCR, lists solely in-frame clones and lacks some. The sample shows hundreds of thousands of clones, around 92% of them seen only once. Remarks on this clone: Its matching antigen is unknown.

This CDR3 has 12 residues. Per the germline V gene, CDR1 is SQVTM and CDR2 is ANQGSEA. The V and J ends lost 3 bases and 4 bases respectively, with 7 bases between them. The clonotype was recovered from an adult who received the AZD1222 COVID-19 vaccine. The rearrangement uses TRBV29-1 and TRBJ1-3, with D unresolved. The sample here was peripheral blood, taken 28 days after the second AZD1222 dose. CDR3 sequence reads: CSVDFGGNTIYF. Here the CDR3 DNA reads TGCAGCGTTGATTTCGGAGGAAACACCATATATTTT.